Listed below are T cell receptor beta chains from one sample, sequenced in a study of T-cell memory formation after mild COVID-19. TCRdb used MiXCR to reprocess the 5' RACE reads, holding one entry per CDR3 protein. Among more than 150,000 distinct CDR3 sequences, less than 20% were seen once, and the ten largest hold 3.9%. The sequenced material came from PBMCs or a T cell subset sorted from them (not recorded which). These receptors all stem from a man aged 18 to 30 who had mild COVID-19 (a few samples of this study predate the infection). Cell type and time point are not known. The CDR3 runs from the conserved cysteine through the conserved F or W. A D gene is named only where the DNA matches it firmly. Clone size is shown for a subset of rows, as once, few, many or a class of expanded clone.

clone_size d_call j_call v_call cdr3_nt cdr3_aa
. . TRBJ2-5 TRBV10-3 TGTGCCATCAGTGAGAGGGCTGAGACGGGGAGGGAGACCCAGTACTTC CAISERAETGRETQYF
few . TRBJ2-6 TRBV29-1 TGCAGCGTCGACAGCTCGGGGTCTGGGGCCAACGTCCTGACTTTC CSVDSSGSGANVLTF
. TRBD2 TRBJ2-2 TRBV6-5 TGTGCCAGCAGTTGGGCGTGGGGACTAGCAAACACCGTGGAGCTGTTTTTT CASSWAWGLANTVELFF
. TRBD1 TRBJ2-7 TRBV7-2 TGTGCCAGCAGCGCATTCGGACAGGGGTTCGACGAGCAGTACTTC CASSAFGQGFDEQYF
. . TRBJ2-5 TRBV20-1 TGCAGTGCTAGAGATGGAGGGCCGAAGACCCAGTACTTC CSARDGGPKTQYF
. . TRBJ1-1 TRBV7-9 TGTGCCAGCGAGAGAGGCGCTGTTGGAACTGAAGCTTTCTTT CASERGAVGTEAFF
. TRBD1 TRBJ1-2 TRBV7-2 TGTGCCAGCAGCCTAAGGGACAGGGAAGGTGGAGGCTACACCTTC CASSLRDREGGGYTF
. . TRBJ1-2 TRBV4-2 TGTGCCAGCAGCCAAGATAGGACAGTTCCTAACTATGGCTACACCTTC CASSQDRTVPNYGYTF
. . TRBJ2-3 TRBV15 TGTGCCACCACGTCGGGCCGCACAGATACGCAGTATTTT CATTSGRTDTQYF
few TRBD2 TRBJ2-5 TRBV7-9 TGTGCCAGCAGGGAGGGACTAGCCGACCAAGAGACCCAGTACTTC CASREGLADQETQYF
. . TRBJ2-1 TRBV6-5 TGTGCCAGCAGTTATGCTCGCGATGAGCAGTTCTTC CASSYARDEQFF
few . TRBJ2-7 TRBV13 TGTGCCAGCAGCTTGCCGGGACCTACCTACGAGCAGTACTTC CASSLPGPTYEQYF
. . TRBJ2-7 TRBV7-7 TGTGCCAGCAGCCAAAGCAGGTCCTACGAGCAGTACTTC CASSQSRSYEQYF
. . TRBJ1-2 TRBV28 TGTGCCAGCGCGGGTTATGGCTACACCTTC CASAGYGYTF
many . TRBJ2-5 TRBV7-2 TGTGCCAGCAGCCCAGGGTATTCAGAGACCCAGTACTTC CASSPGYSETQYF
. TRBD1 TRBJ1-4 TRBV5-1 TGCGCCAGCAGACAAGGACAGGGGGACGAAAAACTGTTTTTT CASRQGQGDEKLFF
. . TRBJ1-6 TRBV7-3 TGTGCCAGCAGCTTAACCCCCGATTCACCCCTCCACTTT CASSLTPDSPLHF
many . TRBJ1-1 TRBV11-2 TGTGCCAGCAGCTTAACAGTCGGCGTGGGGAACACTGAAGCTTTCTTT CASSLTVGVGNTEAFF
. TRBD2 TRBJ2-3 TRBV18 TGTGCCAGCTCACGAGGCGGACTAGCGGAGGGCACAGATACGCAGTATTTT CASSRGGLAEGTDTQYF
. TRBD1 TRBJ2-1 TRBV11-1 TGTGCCAGCAGCTTTGGGGCTGGACAGGGGTTCATAAATGAGCAGTTCTTC CASSFGAGQGFINEQFF
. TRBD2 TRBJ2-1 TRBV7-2 TGTGCCAGCAGCTCAGGACTAGCCGGTGAGCAGTTCTTC CASSSGLAGEQFF
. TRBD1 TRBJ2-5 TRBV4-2 TGTGCCAGCAGCCTTTATACCGGGACAGGATTTGGAGAGACCCAGTACTTC CASSLYTGTGFGETQYF
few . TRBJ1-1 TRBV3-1 TGTGCCAGCAGCCACAGACAGAACACTGAAGCTTTCTTT CASSHRQNTEAFF
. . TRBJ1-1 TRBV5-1 TGCGCCAGCAGCGAAGTTGACACTGAAGCTTTCTTT CASSEVDTEAFF
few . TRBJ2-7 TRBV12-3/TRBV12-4 TGTGCCAGCACCCCCGCGGTCGGGACCTACGAGCAGTACTTC CASTPAVGTYEQYF
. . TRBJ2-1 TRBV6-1 TGTGCCAGCAGGGTACGGGGGAGCTCCTACAATGAGCAGTTCTTC CASRVRGSSYNEQFF
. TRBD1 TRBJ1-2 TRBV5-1 TGCGCCAGCAGCTTGGATGAGACAGGGGAGAGCTATGGCTACACCTTC CASSLDETGESYGYTF
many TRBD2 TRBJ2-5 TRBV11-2 TGTGCCAGCAGCCCCAAGAGGACTAGCGGGGGGGCCCCGGAGACCCAGTACTTC CASSPKRTSGGAPETQYF
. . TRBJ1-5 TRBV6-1 TGTGCCAGCAGCCCGGGACGGAGCAATCAGCCCCAGCATTTT CASSPGRSNQPQHF
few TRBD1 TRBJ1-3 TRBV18 TGTGCCAGCTCATCGGACAGGGCTGGAAACACCATATATTTT CASSSDRAGNTIYF
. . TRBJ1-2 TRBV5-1 TGCGCCAGCAGCTTGGCAGGGAGAAGCGGCTACACCTTC CASSLAGRSGYTF
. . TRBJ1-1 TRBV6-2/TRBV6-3 TGTGCCAGCAGTTACGGGGACGGCACTGAAGCTTTCTTT CASSYGDGTEAFF
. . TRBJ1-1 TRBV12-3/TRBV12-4 TGTGCCAGCAGCGAACTTCAGGGGCCCATAGGGGCTTTCTTT CASSELQGPIGAFF
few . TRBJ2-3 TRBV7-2 TGTGCCAGCAGCCCAGTAGACAGTACAGATACGCAGTATTTT CASSPVDSTDTQYF
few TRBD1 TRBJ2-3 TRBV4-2 TGTGCCAGCAGCCAGAGACCGGGACAGTTCATAGATACGCAGTATTTT CASSQRPGQFIDTQYF
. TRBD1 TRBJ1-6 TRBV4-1 TGCGCCAGCAGCCATGTACGACAGGGGCGGTCACCCCTCCACTTT CASSHVRQGRSPLHF
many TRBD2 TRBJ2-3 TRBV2 TGTGCCAGCAGTCCCGGGACTAGGTCATCAGATACGCAGTATTTT CASSPGTRSSDTQYF
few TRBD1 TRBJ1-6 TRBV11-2 TGTGCCAGCAGCTCACAGGGGGCGGATAATTCACCCCTCCACTTT CASSSQGADNSPLHF
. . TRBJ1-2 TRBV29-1 TGCAGCGTTGGAAGGCAGGGAAATGGCTACACATTC CSVGRQGNGYTF
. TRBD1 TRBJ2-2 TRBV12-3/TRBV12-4 TGTGCCAGCAGAGAGGACAGGGTTACCGGGGAGCTGTTTTTT CASREDRVTGELFF
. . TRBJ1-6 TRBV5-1 TGCGCCAGCAGCTTGGAATTGAGCTATAATTCACCCCTCCACTTT CASSLELSYNSPLHF
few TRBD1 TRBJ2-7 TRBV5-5 TGTGCCAGCAGCCCCAGAGCCGGGACAGCCTACGAGCAGTACTTC CASSPRAGTAYEQYF
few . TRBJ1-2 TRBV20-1 TGCAGTGCTAGCCTTAACCGGCCAGAAGCTGGCTACACCTTC CSASLNRPEAGYTF